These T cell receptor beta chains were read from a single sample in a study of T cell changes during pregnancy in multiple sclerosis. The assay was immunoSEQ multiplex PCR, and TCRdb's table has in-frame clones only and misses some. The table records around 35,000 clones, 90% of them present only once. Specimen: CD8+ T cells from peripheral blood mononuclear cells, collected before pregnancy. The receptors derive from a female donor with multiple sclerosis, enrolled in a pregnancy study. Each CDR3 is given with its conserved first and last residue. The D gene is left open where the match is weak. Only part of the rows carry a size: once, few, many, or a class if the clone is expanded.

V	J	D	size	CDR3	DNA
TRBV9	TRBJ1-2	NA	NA	CASSPVDRENYGYTF	TGTGCCAGCAGCCCGGTCGACAGAGAAAACTATGGCTACACCTTC
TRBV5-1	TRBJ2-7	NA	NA	CASSLEGQGLGYEQYF	TGCGCCAGCAGCTTGGAAGGGCAGGGTTTGGGGTACGAGCAGTACTTC
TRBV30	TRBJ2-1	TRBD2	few	CAWSTSGDSYNEQFF	TGTGCCTGGAGTACTAGCGGAGACTCCTACAATGAGCAGTTCTTC
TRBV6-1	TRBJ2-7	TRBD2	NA	CASSEFRTSGSLSSEQYF	TGTGCCAGCAGTGAATTTAGGACTAGCGGGAGTTTAAGTAGCGAGCAGTACTTC
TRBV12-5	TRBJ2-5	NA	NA	CASAPNSEETQYF	TGTGCTAGTGCCCCAAATTCGGAAGAGACCCAGTACTTC
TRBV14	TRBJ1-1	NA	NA	CASSQGQNRNTEAFF	TGTGCCAGCAGCCAAGGACAGAACCGAAACACTGAAGCTTTCTTT
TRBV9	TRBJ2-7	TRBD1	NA	CASSVEGQGALNEQYF	TGTGCCAGCAGCGTAGAGGGACAGGGGGCGTTGAACGAGCAGTACTTC
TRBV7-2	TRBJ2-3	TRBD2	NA	CASRGLAGGTDTQYF	TGTGCCAGCAGGGGACTAGCAGGGGGCACAGATACGCAGTATTTT
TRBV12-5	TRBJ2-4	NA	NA	CASGFLVSGGRSKNIQYF	TGTGCTAGTGGTTTTCTCGTGAGTGGGGGCCGATCCAAAAACATTCAGTACTTC
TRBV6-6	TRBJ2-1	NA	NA	CASSRSEKNEQFF	TGTGCCAGCAGCCGTTCGGAGAAGAATGAGCAGTTCTTC
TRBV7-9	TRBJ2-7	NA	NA	CASSFGPFGGSSYEQYF	TGTGCCAGCAGCTTCGGCCCCTTTGGGGGGAGCTCCTACGAGCAGTACTTC
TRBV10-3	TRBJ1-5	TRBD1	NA	CASGDAGTGNQPQHF	TGTGCCAGTGGAGATGCCGGGACAGGGAATCAGCCCCAGCATTTT
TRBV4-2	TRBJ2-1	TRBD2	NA	CASSLTSGTIGANEQFF	TGTGCCAGCAGCCTAACTAGCGGGACTATAGGGGCCAATGAGCAGTTCTTC
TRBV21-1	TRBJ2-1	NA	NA	CASSKGDRGPLIEQFF	TGTGCCAGCAGCAAAGGGGACAGGGGGCCTTTAATTGAGCAGTTCTTC
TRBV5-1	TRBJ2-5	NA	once	CASSFYPSEGREETQYF	TGCGCCAGCAGCTTTTACCCATCCGAGGGAAGAGAAGAGACCCAGTACTTC
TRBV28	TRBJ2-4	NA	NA	CASSLWVGVAKNIQYF	TGTGCCAGCAGTTTATGGGTCGGAGTAGCCAAAAACATTCAGTACTTC
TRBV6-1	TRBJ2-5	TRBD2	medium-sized	CASSERTSGSETQYF	TGTGCCAGCAGTGAAAGGACTAGCGGGAGTGAGACCCAGTACTTC
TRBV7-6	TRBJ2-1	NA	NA	CASSPFSGTSIYNEQFF	TGTGCCAGCAGCCCTTTTTCCGGGACTTCCATCTACAATGAGCAGTTCTTC
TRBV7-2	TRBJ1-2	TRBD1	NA	CASSYRGQGYGYTF	TGTGCCAGCAGCTACAGGGGGCAGGGCTATGGCTACACCTTC
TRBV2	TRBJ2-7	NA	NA	CASSGVPYEQYF	TGTGCCAGCAGTGGAGTCCCCTACGAGCAGTACTTC
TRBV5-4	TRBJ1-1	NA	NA	CASSYDRNTEAFF	TGTGCCAGCAGCTATGACAGGAACACTGAAGCTTTCTTT
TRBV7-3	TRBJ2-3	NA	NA	CASSPGQPRTDTQYF	TGTGCCAGCAGCCCAGGACAGCCCCGCACAGATACGCAGTATTTT
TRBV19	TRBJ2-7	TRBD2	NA	CASSIFPGRESEQYF	TGTGCCAGTAGTATCTTCCCAGGGAGGGAATCCGAGCAGTACTTC
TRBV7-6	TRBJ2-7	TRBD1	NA	CASSVSGTAYEQYF	TGTGCCAGCAGCGTCTCCGGGACAGCCTACGAGCAGTACTTC
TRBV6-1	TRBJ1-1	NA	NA	CASSAVGRSTEAFF	TGTGCCAGCAGTGCCGTTGGAAGGAGCACTGAAGCTTTCTTT
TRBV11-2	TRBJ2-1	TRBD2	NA	CASSPGGTSRQFF	TGTGCCAGCAGCCCCGGCGGGACTAGCCGGCAGTTCTTC
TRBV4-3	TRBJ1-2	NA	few	CASSQDGFAYGYTF	TGCGCCAGCAGCCAAGACGGGTTCGCCTATGGCTACACCTTC
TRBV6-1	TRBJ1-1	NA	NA	CASSEGRGTEAFF	TGTGCCAGCAGTGAGGGTAGGGGAACTGAAGCTTTCTTT
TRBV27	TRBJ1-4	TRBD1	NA	CASTFGTGVGEKLFF	TGTGCCAGCACCTTCGGGACAGGGGTAGGGGAAAAACTGTTTTTT
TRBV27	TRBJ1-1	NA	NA	CASSLSGDGVTEAFF	TGTGCCAGCAGTTTATCAGGGGATGGGGTAACTGAAGCTTTCTTT
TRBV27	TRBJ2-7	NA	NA	CASSSTGSSYEQYF	TGTGCCAGCAGTAGCACAGGGTCCTCCTACGAGCAGTACTTC
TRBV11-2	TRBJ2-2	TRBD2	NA	CASSRASGGASTGELFF	TGTGCCAGCAGTCGAGCTAGCGGGGGGGCATCCACCGGGGAGCTGTTTTTT
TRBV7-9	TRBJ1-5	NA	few	CASSLGDSWNQPQHF	TGTGCCAGCAGCTTAGGAGACAGTTGGAATCAGCCCCAGCATTTT
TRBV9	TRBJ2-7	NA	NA	CASSVGPGGTYEQYF	TGTGCCAGCAGCGTAGGGCCGGGGGGCACCTACGAGCAGTACTTC
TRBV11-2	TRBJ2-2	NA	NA	CASSLLGGGARSGELFF	TGTGCCAGCAGCTTATTGGGGGGGGGCGCAAGATCCGGGGAGCTGTTTTTT
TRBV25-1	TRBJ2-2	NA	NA	CASRTHLEGTGELFF	TGTGCCAGCAGAACCCACCTGGAGGGTACCGGGGAGCTGTTTTTT
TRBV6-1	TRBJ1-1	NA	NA	CASSKTVTNTEAFF	TGTGCCAGCAGTAAGACAGTGACGAACACTGAAGCTTTCTTT
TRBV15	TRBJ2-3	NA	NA	CATSTTRRISTDTQYF	TGTGCCACCAGCACCACAAGGAGAATAAGCACAGATACGCAGTATTTT
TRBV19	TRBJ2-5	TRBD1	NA	CASSPTPTGLETQYF	TGTGCCAGTAGTCCCACCCCGACAGGGTTGGAGACCCAGTACTTC
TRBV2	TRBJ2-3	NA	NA	CASSEMVRGTDTQYF	TGTGCCAGCAGTGAAATGGTCAGGGGCACAGATACGCAGTATTTT
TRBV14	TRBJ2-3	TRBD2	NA	CASSHTLAGITDTQYF	TGTGCCAGCAGCCATACCTTAGCGGGGATCACAGATACGCAGTATTTT
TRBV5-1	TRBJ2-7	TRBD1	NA	CASSWGTGEGEQYF	TGCGCCAGCAGCTGGGGGACAGGGGAAGGCGAGCAGTACTTC
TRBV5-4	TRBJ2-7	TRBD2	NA	CASSPYSGGASYEQYF	TGTGCCAGCAGTCCATATAGCGGGGGCGCGTCCTACGAGCAGTACTTC
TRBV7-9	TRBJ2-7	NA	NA	CASSFSTRTYEQYF	TGTGCCAGCAGCTTTTCTACCAGGACCTACGAGCAGTACTTC
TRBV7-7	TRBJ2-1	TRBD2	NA	CASSSLADKRTEQFF	TGTGCCAGCAGCTCACTAGCGGACAAACGTACTGAGCAGTTCTTC
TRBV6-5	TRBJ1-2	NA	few	CASRQGMGYGYTF	TGTGCCAGCAGACAGGGAATGGGGTATGGCTACACCTTC
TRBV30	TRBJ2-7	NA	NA	CAWAGFLTYEQYF	TGTGCCTGGGCAGGGTTTCTAACCTACGAGCAGTACTTC
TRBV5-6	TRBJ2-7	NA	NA	CASRGGVYEQYF	TGTGCCAGCAGGGGGGGAGTATACGAGCAGTACTTC
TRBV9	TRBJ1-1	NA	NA	CASSPRTDRSSEAFF	TGTGCCAGCAGCCCCCGAACCGACAGAAGCTCTGAAGCTTTCTTT
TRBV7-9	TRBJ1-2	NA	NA	CASSLVGRGAQMIYGYTF	TGTGCCAGCAGCTTGGTGGGTCGAGGCGCACAAATGATCTATGGCTACACCTTC
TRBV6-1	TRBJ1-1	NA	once	CASSELRGTEAFF	TGTGCCAGCAGTGAACTCCGGGGGACTGAAGCTTTCTTT
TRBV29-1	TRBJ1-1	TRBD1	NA	CSVYLGQIVTEAFF	TGCAGCGTTTATCTGGGACAGATAGTCACTGAAGCTTTCTTT
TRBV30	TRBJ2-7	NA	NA	CAWSVEEARFSYEQYF	TGTGCCTGGAGTGTTGAGGAGGCTCGGTTTTCCTACGAGCAGTACTTC
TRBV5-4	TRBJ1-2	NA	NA	CASSLTGVLYGGYGYTF	TGTGCCAGCAGCTTGACGGGAGTACTGTATGGGGGGTATGGCTACACCTTC
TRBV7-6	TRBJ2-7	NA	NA	CASSFETGRSYEQYF	TGTGCCAGCAGCTTTGAGACAGGGAGGTCCTACGAGCAGTACTTC
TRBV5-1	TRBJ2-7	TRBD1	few	CASRKPTGAYEQYF	TGCGCCAGCAGAAAACCCACAGGGGCCTACGAGCAGTACTTC